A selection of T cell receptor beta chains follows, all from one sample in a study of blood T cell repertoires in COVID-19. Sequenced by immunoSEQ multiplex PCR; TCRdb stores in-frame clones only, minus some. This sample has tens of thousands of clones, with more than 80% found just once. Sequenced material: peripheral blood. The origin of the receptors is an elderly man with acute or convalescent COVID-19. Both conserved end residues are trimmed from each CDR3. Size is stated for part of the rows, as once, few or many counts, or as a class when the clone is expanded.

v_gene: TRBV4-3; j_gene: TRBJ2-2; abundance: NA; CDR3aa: ASSLASNTGELF
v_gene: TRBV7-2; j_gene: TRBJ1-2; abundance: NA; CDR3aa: ASSLALMGQANYGYT
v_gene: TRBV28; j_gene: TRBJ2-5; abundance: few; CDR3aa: ASHSQGIGETQY
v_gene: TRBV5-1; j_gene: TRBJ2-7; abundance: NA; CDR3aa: ASSLSTGGIYEQY
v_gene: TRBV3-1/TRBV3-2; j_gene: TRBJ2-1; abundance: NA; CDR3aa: ASSQNSGGAVSYNEQF
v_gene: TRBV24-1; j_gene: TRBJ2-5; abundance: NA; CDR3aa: ATSSFGQGQRETQY
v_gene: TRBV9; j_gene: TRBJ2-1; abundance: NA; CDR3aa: ASSVWGSGDEQF
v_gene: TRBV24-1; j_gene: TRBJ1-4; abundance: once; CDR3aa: ATWSFGVKNEKLF
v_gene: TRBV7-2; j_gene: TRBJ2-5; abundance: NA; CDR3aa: ASSLASSGGQETQY
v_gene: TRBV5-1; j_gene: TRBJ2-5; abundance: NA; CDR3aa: ASSLDPGTGTQY
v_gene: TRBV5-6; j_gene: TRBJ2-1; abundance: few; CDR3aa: ASSWASVAGQF
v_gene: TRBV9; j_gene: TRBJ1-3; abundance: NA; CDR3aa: ASSLQPNSGNTIY
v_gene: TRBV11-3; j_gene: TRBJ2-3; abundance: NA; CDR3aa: ASSLGGRTDTQY
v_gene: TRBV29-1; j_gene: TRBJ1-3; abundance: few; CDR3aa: SATSSGNTIY
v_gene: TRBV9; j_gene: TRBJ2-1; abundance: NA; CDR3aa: ASSVAAGRVYNEQF
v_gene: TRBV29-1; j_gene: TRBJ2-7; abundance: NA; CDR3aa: SVETPTGGPYEQY
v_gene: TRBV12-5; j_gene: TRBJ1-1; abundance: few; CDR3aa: ASGPDRGLYTEAF
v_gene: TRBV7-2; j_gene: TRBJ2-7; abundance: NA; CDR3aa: ASSLGTTGGAYEQY